One sample yielded the 3 T cell receptor beta chains listed below, sequenced in a study of T cell responses to AZD1222 COVID-19 vaccine. Here immunoSEQ multiplex PCR was the method, and the copy in TCRdb shows in-frame clones only, minus some. The sample holds approximately 130,000 clones, 70% to 90% seen once. The sequenced sample was peripheral blood, obtained 28 days after the second AZD1222 dose. These receptors all stem from an adult who received the AZD1222 COVID-19 vaccine.

Sample share makes this clone medium-sized. The chain couples TRBV5-4 to TRBJ1-1; TRBD1 might be the D (5 bases). V lost 5 bases, J lost 11 bases, and 16 bases lay in between. The CDR3 loop spans 12 amino acids. The germline V gene has CDR1 SGHNT and CDR2 YYREEE (reference sequence). The CDR3 spells CASRSRGWRAFF. DNA for the CDR3: TGTGCCAGCAGGTCCCGGGGGTGGAGGGCTTTCTTT.

This chain connects TRBV5-1 to TRBJ2-7; D is uncertain. CDR3 length equals 12 residues. Germline CDR1 and CDR2: SGHRS and YFSETQ. Deletions cut 1 base from V and 4 bases from J, with 6 bases between. The CDR3 nucleotides read TGCGCCAGCAGCTTGCAAGGATACGAGCAGTACTTC. It is translated as CASSLQGYEQYF. Combining the CDR3 with reference TRBV5-1 and TRBJ2-7 gives the whole variable domain KAGVTQTPRYLIKTRGQQVTLSCSPISGHRSVSWYQQTPGQGLQFLFEYFSETQRNKGNFPGRFSGRQFSNSRSEMNVSTLELGDSALYLCASSLQGYEQYFGPGTRLTVT.

This chain joins TRBV2 and TRBJ2-5; D perhaps matches TRBD1 (7 bases). Germline V CDR1 and CDR2: SNHLY, FYNNEI. The V gene lost 11 bases and the J gene lost 1 base, with 11 bases spanning the gap. There are 12 residues in the CDR3. CDR3 bases: TGTGCCGGGGGGACAGTCCAAGAGACCCAGTACTTC. Translated, it gives CAGGTVQETQYF.